The entry below describes one T cell receptor (beta chain). As yet, its antigen is unknown. Every isolated RNA sample was fully reverse transcribed, so sequencing captured expressed TCRB transcripts. Sequencing was performed with immunoSEQ multiplex PCR; in TCRdb, only in-frame clones are kept and a portion is missing. Of some 240,000 clones in the sample, roughly 17% were seen once. The CDR3 sequence is 13 residues long. V dropped 2 bases and J dropped 6 bases, with 10 bases sitting between them. CDR1 is GTSNPN, CDR2 SVGIG, per germline (reference sequence). The data derive from a study of beta chain features in type 1 diabetes. About the research overall: Cells sorted and examined across all samples totaled 85 million to 130 million. Study-level findings and limits: TCRB CDR3s from Type 1 diabetes patients were moderately but significantly shorter in all four CD4+ subsets.

The chain combines TRBV30 with TRBJ2-2; D unresolved. The sample was naive CD4+ T cells from blood. This TCR came from a man between 25 and 39 years old with type 1 diabetes. The CDR3: CAWSPSGAGELFF. The CDR3 DNA is TGTGCCTGGAGTCCGTCGGGTGCCGGGGAGCTGTTTTTT. Together with reference TRBV30 and TRBJ2-2, the CDR3 gives the full variable domain: SQTIHQWPATLVQPVGSPLSLECTVEGTSNPNLYWYRQAAGRGLQLLFYSVGIGQISSEVPQNLSASRPQDRQFILSSKKLLLSDSGFYLCAWSPSGAGELFFGEGSRLTVL.